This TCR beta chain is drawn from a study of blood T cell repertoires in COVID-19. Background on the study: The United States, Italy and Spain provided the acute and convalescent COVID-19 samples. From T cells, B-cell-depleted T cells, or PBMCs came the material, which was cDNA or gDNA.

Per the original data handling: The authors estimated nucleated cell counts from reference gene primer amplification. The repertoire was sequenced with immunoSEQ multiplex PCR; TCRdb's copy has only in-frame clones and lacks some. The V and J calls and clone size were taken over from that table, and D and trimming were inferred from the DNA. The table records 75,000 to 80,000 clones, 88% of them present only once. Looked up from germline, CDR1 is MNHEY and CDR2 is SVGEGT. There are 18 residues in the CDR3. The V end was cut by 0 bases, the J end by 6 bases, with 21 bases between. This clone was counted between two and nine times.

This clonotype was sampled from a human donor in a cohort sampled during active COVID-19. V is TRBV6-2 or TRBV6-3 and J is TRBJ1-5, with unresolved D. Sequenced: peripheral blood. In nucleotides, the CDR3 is TGTGCCAGCAGTTACTCAAGCCCGTTCGAGGGTAAGATTCAGCCCCAGCATTTT. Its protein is CASSYSSPFEGKIQPQHF.